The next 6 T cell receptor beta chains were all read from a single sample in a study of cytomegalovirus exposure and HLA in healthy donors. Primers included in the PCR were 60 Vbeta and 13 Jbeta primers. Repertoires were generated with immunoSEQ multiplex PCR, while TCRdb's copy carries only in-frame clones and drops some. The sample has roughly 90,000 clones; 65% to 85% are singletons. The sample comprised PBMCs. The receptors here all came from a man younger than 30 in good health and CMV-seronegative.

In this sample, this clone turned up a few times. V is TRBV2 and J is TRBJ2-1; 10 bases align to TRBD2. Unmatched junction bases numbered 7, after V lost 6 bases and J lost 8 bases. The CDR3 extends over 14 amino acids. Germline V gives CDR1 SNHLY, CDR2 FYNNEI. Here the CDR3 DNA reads TGTGCCAGCAGGGGCAAGCGGGGGGGGGATGAGCAGTTCTTC. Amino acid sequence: CASRGKRGGDEQFF.

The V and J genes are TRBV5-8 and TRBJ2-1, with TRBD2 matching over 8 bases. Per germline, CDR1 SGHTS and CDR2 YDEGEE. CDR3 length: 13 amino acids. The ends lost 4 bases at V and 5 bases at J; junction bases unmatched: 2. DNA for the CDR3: TGTGCCAGCAGCGTGGGACTAGACAATGAGCAGTTCTTC. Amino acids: CASSVGLDNEQFF.

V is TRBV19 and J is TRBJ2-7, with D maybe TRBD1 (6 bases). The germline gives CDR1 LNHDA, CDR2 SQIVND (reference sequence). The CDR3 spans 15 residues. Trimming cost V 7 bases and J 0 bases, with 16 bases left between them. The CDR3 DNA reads TGTGCCAGTAATAAGAAGGGGGACCACTCCTACGAGCAGTACTTC. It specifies CASNKKGDHSYEQYF.

Here the CDR3 DNA reads TGTGCCAGCAGCCCGCCTCCCCCAAGGGTAGCGGGACGGGGTGAGCAGTTCTTC. This codes for CASSPPPPRVAGRGEQFF. The genes are TRBV13 and TRBJ2-1; 8 bases fit TRBD2. CDR3 size: 18 residues. V shed 5 bases and J 9 bases; nucleotides not matched to a gene: 21. Per germline, CDR1 PRHDT and CDR2 FYEKMQ (reference sequence).

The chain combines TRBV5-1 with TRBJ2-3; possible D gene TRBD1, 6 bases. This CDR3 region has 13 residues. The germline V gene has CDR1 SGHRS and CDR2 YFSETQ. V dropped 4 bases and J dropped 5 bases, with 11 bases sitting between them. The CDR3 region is CASSGGAGDTQYF. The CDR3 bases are TGCGCCAGCAGCGGGGGCGCGGGAGATACGCAGTATTTT.

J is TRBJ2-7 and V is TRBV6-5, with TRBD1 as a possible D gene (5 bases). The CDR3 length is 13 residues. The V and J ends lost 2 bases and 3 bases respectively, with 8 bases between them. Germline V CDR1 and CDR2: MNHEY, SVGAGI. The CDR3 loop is CASSYRQNYEQYF. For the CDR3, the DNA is TGTGCCAGCAGTTACCGACAGAACTACGAGCAGTACTTC.